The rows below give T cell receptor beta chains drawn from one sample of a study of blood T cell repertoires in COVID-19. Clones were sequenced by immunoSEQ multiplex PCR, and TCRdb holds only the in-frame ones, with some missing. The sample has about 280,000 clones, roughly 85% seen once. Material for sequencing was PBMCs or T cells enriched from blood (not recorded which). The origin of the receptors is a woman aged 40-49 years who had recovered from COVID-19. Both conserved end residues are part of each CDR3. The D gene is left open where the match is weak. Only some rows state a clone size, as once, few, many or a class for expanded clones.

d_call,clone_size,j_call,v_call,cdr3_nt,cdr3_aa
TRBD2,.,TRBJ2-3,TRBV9,TGTGCCAGCAGCGGAGATACTAGCGGGAGGGCCGGTTTGTTCCCAGATACGCAGTATTTT,CASSGDTSGRAGLFPDTQYF
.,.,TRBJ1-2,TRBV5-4,TGTGCCAGCAGCTTCCCAGGCTCTCCCGTCTATGGCTACACCTTC,CASSFPGSPVYGYTF
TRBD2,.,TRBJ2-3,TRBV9,TGTGCCAGCAGCGTAGTGGCCCTAGCGGGACACACAGATACGCAGTATTTT,CASSVVALAGHTDTQYF
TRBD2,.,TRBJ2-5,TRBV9,TGTGCCAGCAGCGTAGGGCTAGCGGGAGAGACCCAGTACTTC,CASSVGLAGETQYF
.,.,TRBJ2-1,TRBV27,TGTGCCAGCAGTTTGAGGCCTAGGGACTCACCCAACGGAAAGCAGTTCTTC,CASSLRPRDSPNGKQFF
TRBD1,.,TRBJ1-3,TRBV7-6,TGTGCCAGCAGCTCAACAGGGGGCTGGGACACCATATATTTT,CASSSTGGWDTIYF
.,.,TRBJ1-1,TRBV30,TGTGCCTGGATTAACAGGGAGACTGAAGCTTTCTTT,CAWINRETEAFF
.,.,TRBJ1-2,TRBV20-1,TGCAGTGCTAGTCGGAACTATGGCTACACCTTC,CSASRNYGYTF
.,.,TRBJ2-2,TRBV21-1,TGTGCCAGCAGCAAGGGGGCTTTCGGGGAGCTGTTTTTT,CASSKGAFGELFF
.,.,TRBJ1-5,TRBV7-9,TGTGCCAGCAGCTTAGGGACGGGACACCCGAGAAATCAGCCCCAGCATTTT,CASSLGTGHPRNQPQHF
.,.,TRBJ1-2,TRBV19,TGTGCCGTTAGGAGGTCAGAGAACTATGGCTACACCTTC,CAVRRSENYGYTF
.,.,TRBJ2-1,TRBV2,TGTGCCAGCAGTGAAGACGGTTACAATGAGCAGTTCTTC,CASSEDGYNEQFF
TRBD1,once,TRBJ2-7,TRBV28,TGTGCCAGCAGTCTCTACCAGGGGGCGCGACAATACGAGCAGTACTTC,CASSLYQGARQYEQYF
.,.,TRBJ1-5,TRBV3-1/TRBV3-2,TGTGCCAGCAGCCAAGGGGGCCTCAATCAGCCCCAGCATTTT,CASSQGGLNQPQHF
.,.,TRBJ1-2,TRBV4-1,TGCGCCAGCAGCCAAGATACTCGAGGGGGAGGCTACACCTTC,CASSQDTRGGGYTF
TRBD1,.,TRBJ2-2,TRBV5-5,TGTGCCAGCAGCTTGAGGCAGGGGGCGCGGACCGGGGAGCTGTTTTTT,CASSLRQGARTGELFF
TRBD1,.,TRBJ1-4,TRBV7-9,TGTGCCAGCAGCTTTGCGGGACAGGAAAAACTGTTTTTT,CASSFAGQEKLFF
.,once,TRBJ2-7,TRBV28,TGTGCCAGCAGTTTTAGGGCGGGGCAGTACTTC,CASSFRAGQYF
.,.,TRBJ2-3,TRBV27,TGTGCCAGCAGTTTATCTACGGGAGCGCCAGATACGCAGTATTTT,CASSLSTGAPDTQYF
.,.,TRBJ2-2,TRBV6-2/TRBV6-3,TGTGCCAGCAGCTTCAGGGGGGTAGCCACCGGGGAGCTGTTTTTT,CASSFRGVATGELFF
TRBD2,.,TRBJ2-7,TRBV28,TGTGCCAGCAGTAAGGGTATCGGGGGGGGGCGGGAGGGGAGCGAGCAGTACTTC,CASSKGIGGGREGSEQYF
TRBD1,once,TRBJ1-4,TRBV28,TGTGCCAGCAGTTACAGGGGCCCGAGGGAAAAACTGTTTTTT,CASSYRGPREKLFF
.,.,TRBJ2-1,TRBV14,TGTGCCAGCAGCCAAGACTACGCCGGGAATGAGCAGTTCTTC,CASSQDYAGNEQFF
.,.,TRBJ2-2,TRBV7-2,TGTGCCAGCAGCTTTCTGGGCCTCACCGGGGAGCTGTTTTTT,CASSFLGLTGELFF
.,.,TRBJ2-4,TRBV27,TGTGCCAGCAGTTCAGGGGTTCCCAAAAACATTCAGTACTTC,CASSSGVPKNIQYF
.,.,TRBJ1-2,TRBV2,TGTGCCAGCAGTGAAAGTGCAGGGCGAAGGGGCTACACCTTC,CASSESAGRRGYTF
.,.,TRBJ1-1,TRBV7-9,TGTGCCAGCAGCTTCAGGGAGGGCACTGAAGCTTTCTTT,CASSFREGTEAFF
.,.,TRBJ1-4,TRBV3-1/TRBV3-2,TGTGCCAGCAGCCTATCTGAGGAAAAACTGTTTTTT,CASSLSEEKLFF
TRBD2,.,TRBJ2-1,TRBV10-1,TGCGCCAGCAGTGAGTCAGGAGTAGCGGGAGGAGGTTATGAGCAGTTCTTC,CASSESGVAGGGYEQFF
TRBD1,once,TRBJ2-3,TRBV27,TGTGCCAGCAGTGACAGGGGGCTGGCCACAGATACGCAGTATTTT,CASSDRGLATDTQYF
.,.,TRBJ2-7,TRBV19,TGTGCCAGTAGTATCGGGTCTCGGGGGTTCGCCTACGAGCAGTACTTC,CASSIGSRGFAYEQYF
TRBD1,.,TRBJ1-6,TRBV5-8,TGTGCCAGCAGCCCAACAGGGGGACAGGGAAGGTCACCCCTCCACTTT,CASSPTGGQGRSPLHF
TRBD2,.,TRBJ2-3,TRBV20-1,TGCAGTGCTAGTGTGGACTCCGGGGAGGGGACGCAGTATTTT,CSASVDSGEGTQYF
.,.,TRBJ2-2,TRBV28,TGTGCCAGCAGTTTGTTGGGCAGGGCAGCAGCGACCGGGGAGCTGTTTTTT,CASSLLGRAAATGELFF
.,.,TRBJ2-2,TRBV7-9,TGTGCCAGCGGCTATCGGACAGGAGGGACCGGGGAGCTGTTTTTT,CASGYRTGGTGELFF